The 22 T cell receptor beta chains below come from one sample, sequenced in a study of T cell repertoires in cytomegalovirus infection. Antigens for these TCRs are unknown. TCRdb itself ran the reads through MiXCR, one entry per CDR3 protein. The sample has approximately 600,000 distinct CDR3 sequences; just under 40% are singletons. The material sequenced was cultured PBMCs, taken from culture after CMV antigen stimulation. These receptors originate from a human donor in good health (CMV status not recorded). Some clones in this sample may be carry-over from other donors' samples.

The chain carries TRBV12-3 or TRBV12-4 and TRBJ2-7; 11 bases agree with TRBD2. Unmatched junction bases numbered 7, after V lost 9 bases and J lost 3 bases. The CDR3 is 14 residues long. In DNA form, the CDR3 reads TGTGCCAGTCAGATAGCGGGAGGGCTCTACGAGCAGTACTTC. It translates to CASQIAGGLYEQYF.

The genes are TRBV7-2 and TRBJ2-7; D not certain. The CDR3 totals 15 residues. Germline V gene sequence: CDR1 SGHTA, CDR2 FQGNSA. V was trimmed by 3 bases and J by 4 bases, leaving 16 bases between them. The CDR3 loop reads CASSFRPGRYYEQYF. The CDR3 DNA follows: TGTGCCAGCAGCTTCCGCCCGGGCCGATATTACGAGCAGTACTTC.

The CDR3 coding sequence is TGTGCCAGCAGCTTAGGGGGGGCAGTCAAAAACATTCAGTACTTC. Residues: CASSLGGAVKNIQYF. This rearrangement joins TRBV7-2 to TRBJ2-4; D may be TRBD1 or TRBD2 (6 bases each). The CDR3 loop spans 15 amino acids. The V and J ends lost 1 base and 3 bases respectively, with 10 bases between them. Germline values: CDR1 SGHTA, CDR2 FQGNSA. Using reference TRBV7-2 and TRBJ2-4 for the parts outside the CDR3, the full variable domain is GAGVSQSPSNKVTEKGKDVELRCDPISGHTALYWYRQSLGQGLEFLIYFQGNSAPDKSGLPSDRFSAERTGGSVSTLTIQRTQQEDSAVYLCASSLGGAVKNIQYFGAGTRLSVL.

V gene TRBV20-1 combines with J gene TRBJ2-7; 7 bases are a match to TRBD2. The CDR3 contains 18 residues. The junction had 15 bases not matched to a gene; V was cut back by 0 bases and J by 1 base. CDR1 DFQATT and CDR2 SNEGSKA come from the germline V gene (reference sequence). CDR3 bases: TGCAGTGCTAGAGATGGGGGATTAAGGCGGGAGCCTTCCTACGAGCAGTACTTC. Translation: CSARDGGLRREPSYEQYF.

The V call is TRBV4-1, the J call TRBJ2-7, with a weak D call TRBD2 (7 bases). Trimming removed 1 base from V and 2 bases from J, with 12 bases in between. Germline-derived CDR1 and CDR2 are MGHRA and YSYEKL. This CDR3 region has 15 residues. This chain's CDR3 is CASSQVGGGTYEQYF. The CDR3 nucleotides read TGCGCCAGCAGCCAAGTAGGCGGGGGCACCTACGAGCAGTACTTC.

The chain has TRBV19 and TRBJ1-1; D is unresolved. Germline V lookup: CDR1 LNHDA, CDR2 SQIVND (reference sequence). CDR3 length equals 16 residues. V was cut by 3 bases and J by 4 bases, with 18 bases left in between. For the CDR3, the DNA is TGTGCCAGTAGTATTAGGTCCCGGGATGTCGGCACTGAAGCTTTCTTT. Translating gives CASSIRSRDVGTEAFF. Complete variable domain (other parts from reference TRBV19 and TRBJ1-1): DGGITQSPKYLFRKEGQNVTLSCEQNLNHDAMYWYRQDPGQGLRLIYYSQIVNDFQKGDIAEGYSVSREKKESFPLTVTSAQKNPTAFYLCASSIRSRDVGTEAFFGQGTRLTVV.

The chain recombines TRBV24-1 with TRBJ2-1, with TRBD1 identical over 8 bases. The CDR3 runs to 12 residues. CDR1 and CDR2 from the germline V gene are KGHDR and SFDVKD. Germline trimming cut 4 bases from V and 15 bases from J; bases unmatched to any gene: 7. CDR3 in DNA: TGTGCCACCAGTGACGGTGACAGGGGCTTGTTCTTC. Protein sequence: CATSDGDRGLFF.

This chain links TRBV2 with TRBJ1-1; 10 nucleotides align to TRBD1. The CDR3 contains 14 residues. After removal of 6 bases from V and 7 bases from J, the junction contained 8 bases not matched to a gene. Germline assignment: CDR1 SNHLY and CDR2 FYNNEI. CDR3: CASSGQGEVGEAFF. CDR3 bases: TGTGCCAGCAGCGGACAGGGGGAAGTTGGTGAAGCTTTCTTT.

This clonotype turned up a few times. This chain links TRBV5-1 with TRBJ2-7; the D gene could be TRBD1 or TRBD2 (6 bases each). Trimming removed 0 bases at V and 3 bases at J, with 16 bases between. The CDR3 totals 16 residues. Germline CDR1 SGHRS, CDR2 YFSETQ. The chain's CDR3 is CASSLEGGQGFYEQYF. The CDR3 nucleotides read TGCGCCAGCAGCTTGGAAGGGGGGCAGGGGTTCTACGAGCAGTACTTC.

This clonotype occurred a few times. The rearrangement joins TRBV4-1 to TRBJ2-1, with TRBD2 identical over 8 bases. Germline CDR1 reads MGHRA; CDR2 reads YSYEKL. V trimming: 2 bases; J trimming: 13 bases; junction bases outside the gene matches: 7. The CDR3 loop spans 13 amino acids. CDR3 protein: CASSQLTGGPQFF. CDR3 nucleotide sequence: TGCGCCAGCAGCCAATTGACGGGAGGGCCCCAGTTCTTC.

This chain connects TRBV19 to TRBJ1-1; D is ambiguous. The CDR3 is 12 residues long. V was clipped by 10 bases and J by 1 base, with 10 bases between them. Germline V lookup: CDR1 LNHDA, CDR2 SQIVND (reference sequence). CDR3 DNA: TGTGCCATCCGGACTCGGAACACTGAAGCTTTCTTT. Encoded protein: CAIRTRNTEAFF.

The V call is TRBV7-2, the J call TRBJ2-1; 8 bases line up with TRBD2. Germline CDR1 and CDR2: SGHTA and FQGNSA. The CDR3 is 14 amino acids. V dropped 7 bases and J dropped 4; count of bases not matched to a gene: 6. CDR3 DNA sequence: TGTGCCAGCAAACAACGGGAGGGGTACAATGAGCAGTTCTTC. Encoded protein: CASKQREGYNEQFF.

This clonotype was counted between two and nine times. The genes are TRBV7-2 and TRBJ2-7; 7 nucleotides agree with TRBD1. This CDR3 is 16 amino acids long. V gave up 4 bases and J gave up 3 bases; unmatched junction bases: 12. Germline V CDR1 and CDR2: SGHTA, FQGNSA. CDR3 DNA sequence: TGTGCCAGCAGCTCAAGTCCCCGGGACAGTAACTACGAGCAGTACTTC. Its translation: CASSSSPRDSNYEQYF.

The chain couples TRBV5-1 to TRBJ1-2; D gene ambiguous. CDR3 size: 13 residues. Germline lookup yields CDR1 SGHRS and CDR2 YFSETQ. V shed 2 bases and J shed 6 bases, with 11 bases lying between them. The CDR3 nucleotides read TGCGCCAGCAGCTTAGGACGGCACGATGGCTACACCTTC. Translated, it gives CASSLGRHDGYTF. Together with reference TRBV5-1 and TRBJ1-2, the CDR3 gives the full variable domain: KAGVTQTPRYLIKTRGQQVTLSCSPISGHRSVSWYQQTPGQGLQFLFEYFSETQRNKGNFPGRFSGRQFSNSRSEMNVSTLELGDSALYLCASSLGRHDGYTFGSGTRLTVV.

This clonotype turned up a few times. The chain uses TRBV7-2 and TRBJ1-3, with D perhaps TRBD1 (6 bases). In germline, CDR1 is SGHTA, CDR2 FQGNSA. V lost 5 bases and J lost 3, with 17 bases in between. The CDR3 is 16 amino acids. This chain's CDR3 is CASSPSGGAVGNTIYF. In DNA form, the CDR3 reads TGTGCCAGCAGCCCTTCGGGGGGCGCAGTTGGAAACACCATATATTTT.

The J gene is TRBJ2-7, the V gene TRBV10-3, with a possible D match to TRBD2 (5 bases). CDR3 size: 15 residues. The V end was cut by 4 bases, the J end by 2 bases, with 15 bases between. Germline CDR1 reads ENHRY; CDR2 reads SYGVKD. The CDR3 loop is CAISGRREVTYEQYF. The CDR3 coding sequence is TGTGCCATCAGTGGGAGGCGAGAAGTCACCTACGAGCAGTACTTC.

In this sample, this clonotype turned up a few times. CDR3 nucleotides: TGTGCCAGCAGTAGAGGCTATAACTTTCCCCCCGGGGAGCTGTTTTTT. As protein: CASSRGYNFPPGELFF. The chain uses TRBV6-1 and TRBJ2-2; D remains unclear. From germline, CDR1 is MNHNS and CDR2 SASEGT. The CDR3 has 16 residues. Trimming stripped 5 bases from V and 6 bases from J, with 19 bases between.

This clonotype turned up a few times. This chain joins TRBV7-2 and TRBJ2-1; 8 bases agree with TRBD2. Per germline, CDR1 SGHTA and CDR2 FQGNSA. There are 15 residues in the CDR3. V shed 3 bases and J 9 bases; nucleotides not matched to a gene: 10. In DNA form, the CDR3 reads TGTGCCAGCAGCTTCCCTCCGAGGCTAGCGGGTGAGCAGTTCTTC. Protein sequence: CASSFPPRLAGEQFF.

V usage is TRBV6-1 and J usage is TRBJ1-5; D not resolved. V lost 2 bases and J lost 3, with 14 bases in between. CDR1 MNHNS and CDR2 SASEGT come from the germline V gene. This CDR3 contains 16 residues. The CDR3: CASSEMLGMDNQPQHF. CDR3 sequence (DNA): TGTGCCAGCAGTGAAATGTTGGGGATGGACAATCAGCCCCAGCATTTT.

V is TRBV11-2 and J is TRBJ1-2, with TRBD1 identical over 7 bases. The V gene end was trimmed by 8 bases and the J gene end by 4 bases; junction bases not matched to a gene: 4. The germline V gene encodes CDR1 SGHAT and CDR2 FQNNGV. The CDR3 has 12 residues. CDR3 protein: CASWTGLYGYTF. The CDR3 DNA is TGTGCCAGCTGGACAGGTCTCTATGGCTACACCTTC.

The CDR3 sequence: CSVAASGIGSEQFF. CDR3 bases: TGCAGCGTTGCGGCTAGCGGGATTGGTAGTGAGCAGTTCTTC. The gene calls are TRBV29-1 and TRBJ2-1; 9 nucleotides line up with TRBD2. CDR3 length equals 14 residues. The ends lost 4 bases at V and 9 bases at J; junction bases unmatched: 10. CDR1 is SQVTM, CDR2 ANQGSEA, per germline.

Notes on this clonotype: Being one base from a much bigger clone, this may be a read error. V gene TRBV7-2 combines with J gene TRBJ1-4; no clear D gene. The germline V gene encodes CDR1 SGHTA and CDR2 FQGNSA. V was clipped by 2 bases and J by 9 bases, with 13 bases between them. This CDR3 has 14 amino acids. CDR3 nucleotide sequence: TGTGCCAGCAGCTTAACTTTAGGGCAGAAAAAACTGTTTTTT. Residues: CASSLTLGQKKLFF.